Detailed here is one T cell receptor (beta chain). No antigen is known for it. The data are from a study of CD8 T cells in ankylosing spondylitis. Findings and caveats of the study: Clones linked to disease were reported to show significant enrichment in matched ankylosing spondylitis synovial fluid. Ankylosing spondylitis blood appeared to carry a characteristic TCR beta motif of several highly homologous variants. Peripheral blood samples showed relatively rare disease-linked clones, and these clones were CD8+.

Libraries of TCR beta came from quantitative 5'-RACE with molecular barcodes. TCRdb redid the calling of the 5' RACE reads with MiXCR, one entry per CDR3 protein. The sample contains 150,000 or so distinct CDR3 sequences, approximately 32% of which appear only once. Germline V gene data show CDR1 as SGHAT and CDR2 as FQNNGV. CDR3 length: 11 residues. Trimming pared 5 bases from V and 4 bases from J, leaving 6 bases between. This clonotype was sampled from a male donor with ankylosing spondylitis. What was sequenced was synovial fluid, either unsorted or a sorted T cell fraction (not recorded which). The rearrangement uses TRBV11-2 and TRBJ2-7; D is uncertain. CDR3 in amino acids: CASSHGYEQYF. In nucleotides, the CDR3 is TGTGCCAGCAGCCATGGGTACGAGCAGTACTTC.